These T cell receptor beta chains were read from a single sample in a study of cytomegalovirus exposure and HLA in healthy donors. Sequenced by immunoSEQ multiplex PCR; TCRdb stores in-frame clones only, minus some. The data contain about 200,000 clones, over 75% of them singletons. The specimen was PBMCs. The receptors were gathered from a woman aged 25-40 years in good health and CMV-seronegative. Each CDR3 is given with its conserved first and last residue. Part of the rows lack a size; the others show once, few, many or a class for expanded clones.

TRBV27,TRBJ1-2,once,CASSQGTGGSYGYTF
TRBV19,TRBJ1-3,few,CASRDQGATNSGNTIYF
TRBV5-1,TRBJ1-2,.,CASNPGGDYGYTF
TRBV5-6,TRBJ1-2,.,CASSLAGTVNYGYTF
TRBV6-5,TRBJ2-6,.,CASRNQGRSSVLTF
TRBV10-3,TRBJ2-5,.,CAISESSEGGPYGTQYF
TRBV7-3,TRBJ1-2,few,CASSLPPNYRGYGVNYGYTF
TRBV30,TRBJ1-2,.,CAWSVKGANYGYTF
TRBV30,TRBJ1-5,.,CAWSVPPPGPSNQPQHF
TRBV11-2,TRBJ2-7,.,CASSSTQGNEQYF
TRBV7-8,TRBJ2-1,.,CASSLSGTGYRNEQFF
TRBV6-5,TRBJ1-6,.,CASRTGSWSPLHF
TRBV5-3,TRBJ2-2,few,CARSLGDRTNTGELFF
TRBV10-3,TRBJ1-5,.,CAISESTGARQPQHF
TRBV5-4,TRBJ1-1,.,CASSPLNKGGGWTEAFF
TRBV5-1,TRBJ2-3,.,CASSPGLAGPDTQYF
TRBV7-3,TRBJ1-2,.,CASSWGTGAEGYTF
TRBV5-1,TRBJ1-1,.,CASSPTGWGPHTEAFF
TRBV27,TRBJ2-2,.,CASSLIPRGTGELFF
TRBV5-4,TRBJ1-2,few,CASSLGAPNYGYTF
TRBV5-1,TRBJ2-6,.,CASSLALANVLTF